This T cell receptor beta chain was identified in a study of T cell changes during pregnancy in multiple sclerosis. V lost 0 bases and J lost 0; bases outside the gene matches: 3. Looked up from germline, CDR1 is SGHRS and CDR2 is YFSETQ. This CDR3 spans 17 amino acids. Produced via immunoSEQ multiplex PCR; TCRdb's table is partial and in-frame only. This table has about 18,000 clones, over 75% appearing once. The chain recombines TRBV5-1 with TRBJ2-1, with 10 bases matching TRBD2. The TCR sequence derives from a female donor with multiple sclerosis, enrolled in a pregnancy study. Material: CD8+ T cells from peripheral blood mononuclear cells, obtained after pregnancy. CDR3 in DNA: TGCGCCAGCAGCTTGGCGCCTAGCGGGAGCTCCTACAATGAGCAGTTCTTC. Translated: CASSLAPSGSSYNEQFF.